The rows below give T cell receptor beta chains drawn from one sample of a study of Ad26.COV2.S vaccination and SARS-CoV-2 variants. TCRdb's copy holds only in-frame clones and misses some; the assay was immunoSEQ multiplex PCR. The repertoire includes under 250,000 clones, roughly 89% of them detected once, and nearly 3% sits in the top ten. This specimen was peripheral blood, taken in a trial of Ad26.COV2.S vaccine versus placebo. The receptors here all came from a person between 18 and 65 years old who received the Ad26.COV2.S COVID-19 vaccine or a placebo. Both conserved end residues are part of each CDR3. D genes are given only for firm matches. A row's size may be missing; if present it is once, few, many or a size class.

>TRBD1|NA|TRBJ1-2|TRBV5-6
TGTGCCAGCAGCTTGGGACAGGGCGGCGGCTACACCTTC
CASSLGQGGGYTF
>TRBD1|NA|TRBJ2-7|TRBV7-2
TGTGCCAGCAGCCCCGCCAACAGGGGGCACGAGCAGTACTTC
CASSPANRGHEQYF
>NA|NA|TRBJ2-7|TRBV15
TGTGCCACCAGCAGAGATTACGGGGGTAGCTACGAGCAGTACTTC
CATSRDYGGSYEQYF
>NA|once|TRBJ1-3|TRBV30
TGTGCCTGGAGTGTAAGCCCCGCTGAGGCCTTGGGAGGAAACACCATATATTTT
CAWSVSPAEALGGNTIYF
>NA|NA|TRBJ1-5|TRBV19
TGTGCCAGTAGTATACTGGGCAGGGTGAGCAATCAGCCCCAGCATTTT
CASSILGRVSNQPQHF
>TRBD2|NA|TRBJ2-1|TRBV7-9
TGTGCCAGCAGCGGGGTAGCGGGGGGCCACTACAATGAGCAGTTCTTC
CASSGVAGGHYNEQFF
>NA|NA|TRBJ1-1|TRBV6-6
TGTGCCAGCGGACACAGGGATAACACTGAAGCTTTCTTT
CASGHRDNTEAFF
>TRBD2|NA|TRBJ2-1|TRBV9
TGTGCCAGCAGCGTGACTAGCGGCTCCTACAATGAGCAGTTCTTC
CASSVTSGSYNEQFF
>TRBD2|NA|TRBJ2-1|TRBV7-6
TGTGCCAGCAGCCCAACTAGCGGGGGGGAGCAGTTCTTC
CASSPTSGGEQFF
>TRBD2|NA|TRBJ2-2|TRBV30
TGTGCCTGGAGTGCCGGGAGGACATTTACCACCGGGGAGCTGTTTTTT
CAWSAGRTFTTGELFF
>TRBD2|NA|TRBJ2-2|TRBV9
TGTGCCAGCAGCGAAATGGACGGGACGGGAGGCGGGGAGCTGTTTTTT
CASSEMDGTGGGELFF
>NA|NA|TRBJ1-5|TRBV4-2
TGTGCCAGCAGCCAAGATTGGGGGGAGAGGGGTCAGCCCCAGCATTTT
CASSQDWGERGQPQHF
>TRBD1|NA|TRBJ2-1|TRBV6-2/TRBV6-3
TGTGCCAGCAGCGACAGGGGCCCTCATTACAATGAGCAGTTCTTC
CASSDRGPHYNEQFF
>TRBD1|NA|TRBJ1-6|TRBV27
TGTGCCAGCAGTAGGGACAGGGTGAGGTCACCCCTCCACTTT
CASSRDRVRSPLHF
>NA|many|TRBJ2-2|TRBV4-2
TGTGCCAGCAGCCAAGCAAGCGACTTGAACACCGGGGAGCTGTTTTTT
CASSQASDLNTGELFF
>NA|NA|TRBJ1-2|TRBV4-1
TGCGCCAGCACCTTAGGGGCAGGGCCGGACTATGGCTACACCTTC
CASTLGAGPDYGYTF
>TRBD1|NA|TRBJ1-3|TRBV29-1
TGCAGCGTCGGGACAGGGACCACCATATATTTT
CSVGTGTTIYF
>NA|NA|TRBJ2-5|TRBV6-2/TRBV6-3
TGTGCCAGCAGTCAGCAGTTAACCCAAGAGACCCAGTACTTC
CASSQQLTQETQYF
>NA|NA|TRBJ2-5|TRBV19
TGTGCCAGTAGTATTGCCGGGGAGACCCAGTACTTC
CASSIAGETQYF
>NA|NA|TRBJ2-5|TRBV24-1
TGTGCCACCAGTGACCGGGGACCGGGCCGCAAGTACTTC
CATSDRGPGRKYF
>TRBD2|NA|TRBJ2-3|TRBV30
TGTGCCTGGAGTGTCGGGACTAGCGGTTTGGGGTGGAGAGATACGCAGTATTTT
CAWSVGTSGLGWRDTQYF
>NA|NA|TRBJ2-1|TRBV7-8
TGTGCCAGCAGCCCCCGGGGAGCTCCCCGGAATGAGCAGTTCTTC
CASSPRGAPRNEQFF
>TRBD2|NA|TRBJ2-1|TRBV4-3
TGCGCCAGCAGCCAGGAAACTAGCGGGGGGTACAATGAGCAGTTCTTC
CASSQETSGGYNEQFF
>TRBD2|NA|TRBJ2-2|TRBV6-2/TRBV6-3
TGTGCCAGCAGTCCCCCCCCTGGACTAGCGCAGTCCACCGGGGAGCTGTTTTTT
CASSPPPGLAQSTGELFF
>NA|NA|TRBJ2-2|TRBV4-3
TGCGCCAGCAGCTACAGGCAGGGTTCCGGGGAGCTGTTTTTT
CASSYRQGSGELFF
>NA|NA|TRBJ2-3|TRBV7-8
TGTGCCAGCAGCCACCGCACAGATACGCAGTATTTT
CASSHRTDTQYF
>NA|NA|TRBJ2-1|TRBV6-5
TGTGCCAGCAAACCGGACTTACGCTCCTACAATGAGCAGTTCTTC
CASKPDLRSYNEQFF
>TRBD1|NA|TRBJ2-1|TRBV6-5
TGTGCCAGCAGTTTGGGACAGGGGGCCCACAATGAGCAGTTCTTC
CASSLGQGAHNEQFF
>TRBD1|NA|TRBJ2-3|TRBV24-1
TGTGCCACCAGTGATTCGAGGACAGGGATGAGTTTGGCAGATACGCAGTATTTT
CATSDSRTGMSLADTQYF
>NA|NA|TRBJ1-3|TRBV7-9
TGTGCCAGCAGCTTGCGGGACCTAGGGAACACCATATATTTT
CASSLRDLGNTIYF
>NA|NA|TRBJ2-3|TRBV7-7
TGTGCCAGCAGCCCACGAACCCGAGCTAGCACAGATACGCAGTATTTT
CASSPRTRASTDTQYF
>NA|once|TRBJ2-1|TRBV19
TGTGCCAGTAGGCCGGGGACTGCCTACAATGAGCAGTTCTTC
CASRPGTAYNEQFF
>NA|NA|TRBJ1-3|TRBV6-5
TGTGCCAGCAGTTACTCCAGGGACATATCTGGAAACACCATATATTTT
CASSYSRDISGNTIYF
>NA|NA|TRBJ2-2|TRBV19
TGTGCCAGTAGTATAAAACTAGTTGACACCGGGGAGCTGTTTTTT
CASSIKLVDTGELFF
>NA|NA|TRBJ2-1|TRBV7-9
TGTGCCAGCAGCTTAGACCCCAAGAGATGGGAGCAGTTCTTC
CASSLDPKRWEQFF
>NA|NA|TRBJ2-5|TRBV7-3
TGTGCCAGCAGCCCGGGACGGAGAGAGACCCAGTACTTC
CASSPGRRETQYF
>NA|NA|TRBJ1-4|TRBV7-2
TGTGCCAGCAGCTCGGTCCAGGCCCGGGAAAAACTGTTTTTT
CASSSVQAREKLFF
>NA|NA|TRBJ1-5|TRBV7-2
TGTGCCAGCAGCCGCGCGGGGGGGATCAGGCAGCCCCAGCATTTT
CASSRAGGIRQPQHF
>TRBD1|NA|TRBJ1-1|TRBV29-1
TGCAGCGTTAAGGGACAGGGGGCCCTGAACACTGAAGCTTTCTTT
CSVKGQGALNTEAFF
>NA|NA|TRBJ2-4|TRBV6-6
TGTGCCAGCAGTCCCCGGGAGCTGGGAGCCAAAAACATTCAGTACTTC
CASSPRELGAKNIQYF
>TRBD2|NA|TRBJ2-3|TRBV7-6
TGTGCCAGCAGTCACGGTGCGGGAGGTCGGTCAGATACGCAGTATTTT
CASSHGAGGRSDTQYF
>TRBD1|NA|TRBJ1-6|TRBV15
TGTGCCACCAGCACCAGGAGGACAGGGGCCATTTCACCCCTCCACTTT
CATSTRRTGAISPLHF
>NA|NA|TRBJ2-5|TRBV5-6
TGTGCCAGCAACCTAGGGACGGCAGAGACCCAGTACTTC
CASNLGTAETQYF
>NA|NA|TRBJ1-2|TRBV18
TGTGCCAGCTCGCCCTCGACAGGCCCGCAAGGCTACACCTTC
CASSPSTGPQGYTF
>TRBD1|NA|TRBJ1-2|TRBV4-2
TGTGCCAGCAGCCAGCCGGGACAGAATGGCTACACCTTC
CASSQPGQNGYTF
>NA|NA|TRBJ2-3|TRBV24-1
TGTGCCACCAGTGACCCTAGGAAGACGCAGTATTTT
CATSDPRKTQYF
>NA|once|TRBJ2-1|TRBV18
TGTGCCAGCTCACCACCTAGCGTTGATGAGCAGTTCTTC
CASSPPSVDEQFF
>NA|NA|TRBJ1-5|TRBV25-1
TGTGCCAGCAGTGAACGGGGGTACGTGGGACAGCCCCAGCATTTT
CASSERGYVGQPQHF
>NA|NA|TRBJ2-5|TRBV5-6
TGTGCCAGCAGCTTGGAGGGCAGGCAAGAGACCCAGTACTTC
CASSLEGRQETQYF
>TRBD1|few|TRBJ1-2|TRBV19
TGTGCCAGTAGTACCGGGACAGGGGCTTACTATGGCTACACCTTC
CASSTGTGAYYGYTF
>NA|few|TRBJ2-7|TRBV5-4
TGTGCCAGCAGCTTTAATTTCTACGAGCAGTACTTC
CASSFNFYEQYF
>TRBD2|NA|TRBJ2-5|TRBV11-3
TGTGCCAGCAGCTTAAGTAAGCGGGGAACCTACCAGACCCAGTACTTC
CASSLSKRGTYQTQYF
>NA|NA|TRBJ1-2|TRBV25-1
TGTGCCAGCAGTGTCCGGGACACCTATGGCTACACCTTC
CASSVRDTYGYTF